One sample yielded the 16 T cell receptor beta chains listed below, sequenced in a study of breast tumors, draining lymph nodes, adjacent tissues. Axillary draining lymph nodes of breast cancer patients supplied the node samples. One entry per CDR3 protein results from TCRdb running MiXCR on the multiplex PCR reads. The data hold around 130,000 distinct CDR3 sequences, with less than 25% observed a single time. The sample taken for sequencing was axillary lymph node tissue. Receptors originate from a female donor with breast cancer. Some clones in this sample may be carry-over from other donors' samples.

This clonotype appeared many times. The rearrangement uses TRBV20-1 and TRBJ2-5; 7 bases align to TRBD2. V shed 6 bases, J shed 2 bases, and the junction held 15 bases outside the gene matches. The germline V gene has CDR1 DFQATT and CDR2 SNEGSKA (reference sequence). This CDR3 contains 16 residues. For the CDR3, the DNA is TGCAGTGCCCGGTTTGAGGGAGGGCCTAGGCAAGAGACCCAGTACTTC. It translates to CSARFEGGPRQETQYF.

This clonotype came up many times. The J gene is TRBJ2-7, the V gene TRBV9; the D is unclear. This CDR3 contains 14 residues. V lost 0 bases, J lost 3 bases, and 10 bases lay in between. CDR1 and CDR2 (germline): SGDLS, YYNGEE. The CDR3 bases are TGTGCCAGCAGCGTAGACCTAGATATCTACGAGCAGTACTTC. Protein product: CASSVDLDIYEQYF.

This clonotype was counted at least ten times. This sequence joins TRBV6-5 and TRBJ1-2; D call uncertain. Trimming cost V 5 bases and J 4 bases, with 14 bases left between them. Per the germline V gene, CDR1 is MNHEY and CDR2 is SVGAGI. This CDR3 contains 14 residues. DNA for the CDR3: TGTGCCAGCAGTCCCACGACTGGTTCCTATGGCTACACCTTC. It encodes CASSPTTGSYGYTF.

There are many counts of this clonotype. V is TRBV12-3 or TRBV12-4 and J is TRBJ1-5; D not resolved. The CDR3 totals 15 residues. Trimming removed 5 bases from V and 6 bases from J, with 17 bases in between. CDR3 in DNA: TGTGCCAGCAGTATAGAGGAGGTGAAGGGTCAGCCCCAGCATTTT. Protein product: CASSIEEVKGQPQHF.

Worth noting for this clonotype: A much larger clone differs from this one at a single base, so this may be a read error. The chain carries TRBV6-1 and TRBJ1-2; possible D gene TRBD1, 5 bases. Trimming cost V 3 bases and J 7 bases, with 15 bases left between them. CDR1 MNHNS and CDR2 SASEGT come from the germline V gene. The CDR3 is made up of 14 amino acids. The CDR3 DNA sequence: TGTGCCAGCAGTGAGTGGACAAGGGGCTCTGGCTACACCTTC. Its protein product is CASSEWTRGSGYTF.

This clonotype was found many times. The rearrangement joins TRBV28 to TRBJ1-2, with TRBD1 matching 7 bases. The CDR3 totals 14 residues. Germline V gene lookup returns CDR1 MDHEN and CDR2 SYDVKM. Trimming took 5 bases from V and 4 from J; bases not matched to a gene: 7. The CDR3, as DNA: TGTGCCAGCAGTCCACAGGGGTTAGGCTATGGCTACACCTTC. Encoded protein: CASSPQGLGYGYTF.

This clonotype was seen repeatedly, ten times or more. The chain employs TRBV29-1 and TRBJ1-2, with 10 bases that match TRBD1. This CDR3 is built from 13 residues. The V gene's germline CDR1 is SQVTM and CDR2 ANQGSEA. With 4 bases clipped from V and 1 base from J, the junction kept 0 bases outside the gene matches. Written as DNA, the CDR3 is TGCAGCGTTGGGACAGGGGGTAACTATGGCTACACCTTC. Translated, it gives CSVGTGGNYGYTF.

This clonotype has ten or more counts. CDR3 loop: CATSALGQGAGELFF. The CDR3 DNA sequence: TGTGCCACCAGTGCCCTAGGGCAGGGGGCCGGGGAGCTGTTTTTT. V and J are TRBV24-1 and TRBJ2-2, with 7 nucleotides matching TRBD1. The CDR3 covers 15 residues. Unmatched junction bases numbered 8, after V lost 5 bases and J lost 6 bases. Germline loops: CDR1 KGHDR, CDR2 SFDVKD.

This clonotype appeared many times. This rearrangement joins TRBV10-1 to TRBJ2-1, with 9 positions matching TRBD2. J lost 4 bases, V lost 6 bases, and 7 bases had no gene match. Germline V lookup: CDR1 WNHNN, CDR2 SYGVQD (reference sequence). The CDR3 consists of 15 residues. CDR3 amino acids: CASSPLAGVYNEQFF. For the CDR3, the DNA is TGCGCCAGCAGCCCTTTAGCGGGAGTTTACAATGAGCAGTTCTTC.

Worth noting for this clonotype: Just one base apart from a much larger clone, this may be a read error. The CDR3 DNA reads as TGCAGTGCTCCCGATGGGCCTTACAATGAGCAGTTCTTC. Translation: CSAPDGPYNEQFF. The rearrangement links TRBV20-1 to TRBJ2-1; no clear D gene. The V and J ends lost 5 bases and 4 bases respectively, with 12 bases between them. The CDR3 spans 13 residues. Germline-derived CDR1 and CDR2 are DFQATT and SNEGSKA (reference sequence).

A few counts support this clonotype. A much larger clone differs from this one at a single base, so this may be a read error. The chain links TRBV29-1 to TRBJ2-7; tentative D call: TRBD1 (6 bases). The length of the CDR3 is 15 residues. CDR1 and CDR2 (germline): SQVTM, ANQGSEA. Trimming pared 6 bases from V and 2 bases from J, leaving 20 bases between. The CDR3 spells CSVGSDRLSAYEQYF. The CDR3 DNA reads TGCAGCGTGGGCTCTGACAGGTTGAGCGCCTACGAGCAGTACTTC.

The genes are TRBV2 and TRBJ2-7; possible D gene TRBD2, 6 bases. The germline V gene has CDR1 SNHLY and CDR2 FYNNEI. The V and J ends lost 0 bases and 3 bases respectively, with 24 bases between them. The CDR3 runs to 19 residues. The CDR3 spells CASSEALLGIAVRGYEQYF. The CDR3 nucleotides are TGTGCCAGCAGTGAAGCGCTTTTAGGGATAGCGGTTCGGGGCTACGAGCAGTACTTC.

This clonotype appeared a few times. The rearrangement links TRBV6-1 to TRBJ2-6; tentatively, D is TRBD1 or TRBD2 (7 bases each). V lost 7 bases and J lost 0, with 16 bases in between. Germline loops: CDR1 MNHNS, CDR2 SASEGT. The CDR3 length is 17 residues. The CDR3 protein is CASNRQGGSSGANVLTF. The DNA for the CDR3 is TGTGCCAGCAATCGGCAGGGGGGGTCCTCTGGGGCCAACGTCCTGACTTTC.

V is TRBV3-1 and J is TRBJ2-1; 11 nucleotides agree with TRBD2. The germline V gene encodes CDR1 LGHDT and CDR2 YNNKEL (reference sequence). The CDR3 has 17 residues. With 5 bases clipped from V and 3 bases from J, the junction kept 9 bases outside the gene matches. The CDR3 loop is CASSSGLAGLHYNEQFF. In DNA form, the CDR3 reads TGTGCCAGCAGCTCAGGACTAGCGGGCTTACACTACAATGAGCAGTTCTTC.

Ten or more counts support this clonotype. The chain joins TRBV30 to TRBJ2-1; 7 bases fit TRBD1. This CDR3 is built from 11 residues. Germline trimming cut 5 bases from V and 7 bases from J; bases unmatched to any gene: 2. CDR1 and CDR2 (germline): GTSNPN, SVGIG (reference sequence). The CDR3 loop is CAWGQANEQFF. The CDR3 bases are TGTGCCTGGGGACAGGCGAATGAGCAGTTCTTC.

The CDR3 protein is CASSLGLQGTYGYTF. Here the CDR3 DNA reads TGTGCCAGCAGCTTGGGATTGCAGGGGACCTATGGCTACACCTTC. This sequence joins TRBV5-8 and TRBJ1-2; D possibly corresponds to TRBD1 (6 bases). Looked up from germline, CDR1 is SGHTS and CDR2 is YDEGEE. The V and J ends lost 0 bases and 4 bases respectively, with 13 bases between them. The CDR3 extends over 15 amino acids.